The 2 T cell receptor beta chains reported below all come from one sample, sequenced in a study of T cell changes during pregnancy in multiple sclerosis. Produced via immunoSEQ multiplex PCR; TCRdb's table is partial and in-frame only. The data hold about 88,000 clones, with 80% to 95% observed a single time. This sample comprised peripheral blood, obtained in the first trimester of pregnancy. The source is a female donor with multiple sclerosis, enrolled in a pregnancy study.

The rearrangement joins TRBV4-1 to TRBJ2-7, with 10 nucleotides matching TRBD2. V lost 4 bases and J lost 3; bases outside the gene matches: 12. The germline V gene encodes CDR1 MGHRA and CDR2 YSYEKL. There are 17 residues in the CDR3. CDR3 DNA: TGCGCCAGCAGCCCAGCCCAAACTAGCGGGGTAGTCTACGAGCAGTACTTC. Amino acids: CASSPAQTSGVVYEQYF.

The CDR3 sequence is CASSEAGGRGGVAGGLAKNIQYF. The CDR3 region has the DNA TGTGCCAGCAGTGAAGCAGGAGGCAGGGGAGGAGTAGCGGGAGGTCTAGCCAAAAACATTCAGTACTTC. V gene TRBV6-1 combines with J gene TRBJ2-4; 10 bases line up with TRBD2. The germline V gene has CDR1 MNHNS and CDR2 SASEGT. This CDR3 is built from 23 residues. Trimming took 0 bases from V and 0 from J; bases not matched to a gene: 20.